This TCR beta chain was observed in a study of cytomegalovirus exposure and HLA in healthy donors. General study findings and limits: The sole available immune exposure information was CMV serostatus. Through in vitro validation, a few CMV-associated chains were shown to be specific for CMV antigens. Most of the TCR beta V segments (in an earlier analysis) were productive either about 90% or about 30% of the time.

Primers included in the PCR were 60 Vbeta and 13 Jbeta primers. The data were produced by immunoSEQ multiplex PCR, yet TCRdb's version contains in-frame clones alone and is incomplete. The sample holds about 160,000 clones; 55% to 75% are singletons and the top ten take roughly 7%. CDR3 length: 15 residues. Germline V gives CDR1 SEHNR, CDR2 FQNEAQ (reference sequence). The V end lost 11 bases, the J end lost 2 bases, and 20 bases lay between the germline ends. As concerns this clone: Its antigen is as yet unknown.

The TCR originated in a woman aged 55-70 years in good health and CMV-seropositive. Sequences were obtained from PBMCs. The chain recombines TRBV7-9 with TRBJ2-3, with a possible D match to TRBD2 (7 bases). CDR3 sequence: CAATSQGRDTDTQYF. The CDR3 region has the DNA TGTGCCGCGACCTCTCAGGGGAGGGACACAGATACGCAGTATTTT. Full variable domain (rest looked up from reference TRBV7-9 and TRBJ2-3): DTGVSQNPRHKITKRGQNVTFRCDPISEHNRLYWYRQTLGQGPEFLTYFQNEAQLEKSRLLSDRFSAERPKGSFSTLEIQRTEQGDSAMYLCAATSQGRDTDTQYFGPGTRLTVL.